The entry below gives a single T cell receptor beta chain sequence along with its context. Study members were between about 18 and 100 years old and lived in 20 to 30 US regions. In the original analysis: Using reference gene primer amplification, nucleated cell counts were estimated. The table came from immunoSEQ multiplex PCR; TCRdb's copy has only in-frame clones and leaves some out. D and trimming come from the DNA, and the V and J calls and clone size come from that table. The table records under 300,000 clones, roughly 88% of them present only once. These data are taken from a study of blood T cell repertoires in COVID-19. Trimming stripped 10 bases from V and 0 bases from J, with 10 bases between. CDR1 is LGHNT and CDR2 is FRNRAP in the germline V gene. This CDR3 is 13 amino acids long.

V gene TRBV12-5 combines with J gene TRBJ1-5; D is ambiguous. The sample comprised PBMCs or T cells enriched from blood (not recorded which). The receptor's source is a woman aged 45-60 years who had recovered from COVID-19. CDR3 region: CATGRDSNQPQHF. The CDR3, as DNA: TGTGCTACGGGGAGAGATAGCAATCAGCCCCAGCATTTT.